This TCR beta chain was sequenced for a study of blood T cell repertoires in COVID-19. Overall study context: The study drew acute and convalescent COVID-19 samples from the United States, Italy and Spain.

Germline CDR1 is SGHTA and CDR2 is FQGTGA. The CDR3 consists of 15 residues. Trimming cost V 5 bases and J 3 bases; bases outside gene matches: 9. Clones were read by immunoSEQ multiplex PCR, and TCRdb kept only the in-frame ones, dropping some. Of approximately 190,000 clones listed, about four fifths are singletons. This clonotype originated in a man aged 55 to 70 with acute or convalescent COVID-19. The sample was peripheral blood. The V gene is TRBV7-3, the J gene TRBJ1-2; 7 nucleotides line up with TRBD1. CDR3 DNA sequence: TGTGCCAGCAGCCCCAATCCCGGGACAGACTATGGCTACACCTTC. Encoded protein: CASSPNPGTDYGYTF.